The 32 T cell receptor beta chains reported below all come from one sample, sequenced in a study of shared T cell receptors in the human thymus. Sequencing was performed with immunoSEQ multiplex PCR; in TCRdb, only in-frame clones are kept and a portion is missing. The sample has some 660,000 clones; roughly 86% are singletons. The same sample was also studied in work on human thymus T cells.

The sequenced sample consisted of thymocytes. These receptors were collected from a boy younger than two with a congenital heart defect.

This chain joins TRBV19 and TRBJ2-1, with D maybe TRBD2 (6 bases). This CDR3 spans 16 amino acids. Looked up from germline, CDR1 is LNHDA and CDR2 is SQIVND (reference sequence). V was trimmed by 3 bases and J by 2 bases, leaving 14 bases between them. The CDR3 region has the DNA TGTGCCAGTAGTATCGGGACGCGGGGAACCTACAATGAGCAGTTCTTC. This encodes CASSIGTRGTYNEQFF.

The chain has TRBV20-1 and TRBJ1-1, with D unresolved. The CDR3 sequence is 11 residues long. The V gene lost 0 bases and the J gene lost 10 bases, with 9 bases spanning the gap. Per the germline V gene, CDR1 is DFQATT and CDR2 is SNEGSKA (reference sequence). The CDR3 spells CSARDRRGAFF. The CDR3 DNA sequence: TGCAGTGCTAGAGATCGGCGAGGAGCTTTCTTT.

The chain joins TRBV28 to TRBJ1-2, with D unresolved. Trimming left V 5 bases short and J 5 bases short, with 18 bases between. Germline assignment: CDR1 MDHEN and CDR2 SYDVKM. The length of the CDR3 is 15 residues. CDR3 in DNA: TGTGCCAGCAGTCGCTCCCCGGGTAGCCTTTATGGCTACACCTTC. Translation gives CASSRSPGSLYGYTF.

As concerns this clone: The sample carries other DNA sequences with the same CDR3. In DNA, the CDR3 is TGCGCCAGCAGTGATTCGGGGAGCACAGATACGCAGTATTTT. It encodes CASSDSGSTDTQYF. The rearrangement uses TRBV10-1 and TRBJ2-3, with D perhaps matching TRBD2 (5 bases). CDR1 and CDR2 from the germline V gene are WNHNN and SYGVQD (reference sequence). There are 14 residues in the CDR3. Trimming removed 3 bases at V and 0 bases at J, with 7 bases between.

The rearrangement links TRBV10-2 to TRBJ2-7; 8 nucleotides match TRBD2. CDR3 length equals 20 residues. V lost 2 bases and J lost 4; bases outside the gene matches: 22. Germline lookup yields CDR1 WSHSY and CDR2 SAAADI. For the CDR3, the DNA is TGCGCCAGCAGTGAGATTGCCCCCGGGACTAGACCCATCCTGGGGTACGAGCAGTACTTC. Translated, it gives CASSEIAPGTRPILGYEQYF.

The gene calls are TRBV5-1 and TRBJ2-1; 12 bases match TRBD2. This CDR3 region has 16 residues. Trimming cost V 2 bases and J 9 bases; bases outside gene matches: 9. Germline V gene data show CDR1 as SGHRS and CDR2 as YFSETQ. The CDR3 DNA reads as TGCGCCAGCAGCTTAAGGCGACTAGCGGGAGTTGGTGAGCAGTTCTTC. It translates to CASSLRRLAGVGEQFF.

This clone occurred once. The chain employs TRBV7-2 and TRBJ2-7; 7 bases match TRBD1. Trimming took 7 bases from V and 4 from J; bases not matched to a gene: 10. CDR3 size: 14 residues. Germline loops: CDR1 SGHTA, CDR2 FQGNSA. The CDR3 loop reads CASTPRDRDYEQYF. CDR3 bases: TGTGCCAGCACCCCCCGGGACAGAGATTACGAGCAGTACTTC. The variable domain in full, with the rest retrieved from reference TRBV7-2 and TRBJ2-7, is GAGVSQSPSNKVTEKGKDVELRCDPISGHTALYWYRQSLGQGLEFLIYFQGNSAPDKSGLPSDRFSAERTGGSVSTLTIQRTQQEDSAVYLCASTPRDRDYEQYFGPGTRLTVT.

This chain links TRBV25-1 with TRBJ1-6; tentative D call: TRBD1 (5 bases). V was trimmed by 7 bases and J by 9 bases, leaving 10 bases between them. CDR3 length equals 12 residues. Germline V gene lookup returns CDR1 MGHDK and CDR2 SYGVNS. The CDR3 DNA is TGTGCCAGCACCAGGGTTGGTTCACCCCTCCACTTT. Its protein product is CASTRVGSPLHF.

This clone has a handful of counts. The chain combines TRBV6-6 with TRBJ1-5, with unresolved D. V was clipped by 5 bases and J by 6 bases, with 14 bases between them. Germline V gene sequence: CDR1 MNHNY, CDR2 SVGAGI (reference sequence). The CDR3 has 14 amino acids. The CDR3, as DNA: TGTGCCAGCAGTACTCTGGTACCCGCTCAGCCCCAGCATTTT. It codes for CASSTLVPAQPQHF.

This chain joins TRBV5-6 and TRBJ2-1; the match to TRBD2 covers 7 bases. The CDR3 length is 12 residues. Trimming removed 3 bases from V and 16 bases from J; junction bases left unmatched: 10. In germline, CDR1 is SGHDT, CDR2 YYEEEE. The CDR3 here is CASSCREAPFFF. In nucleotides, the CDR3 is TGTGCCAGCAGCTGCCGGGAGGCTCCCTTTTTCTTC.

The V and J genes are TRBV6-5 and TRBJ2-2; possibly TRBD2 for D (6 bases). CDR1 and CDR2 (germline): MNHEY, SVGAGI. CDR3 length equals 16 residues. The V gene lost 3 bases and the J gene lost 2 bases, with 13 bases spanning the gap. The chain's CDR3 is CASSYGDFLNTGELFF. CDR3 in DNA: TGTGCCAGCAGTTATGGGGACTTCTTAAACACCGGGGAGCTGTTTTTT.

The chain is built from TRBV27 and TRBJ2-1; TRBD2 matches 9 bases. This CDR3 is built from 13 residues. Germline CDR1 reads MNHEY; CDR2 reads SMNVEV (reference sequence). The J segment lost 6 bases and the V segment lost 7 bases, leaving 4 bases of the junction unmatched. The CDR3 DNA follows: TGTGCCAGCACTGGGACTAGCACCAATGAGCAGTTCTTC. Its protein product is CASTGTSTNEQFF.

The rearrangement links TRBV7-9 to TRBJ2-3; TRBD1 matches 7 bases. Germline V gives CDR1 SEHNR, CDR2 FQNEAQ (reference sequence). The CDR3 contains 16 residues. V lost 4 bases to trimming and J lost 8 bases; unmatched junction nucleotides: 15. CDR3 sequence: CASSSLSGGVGVTQYF. CDR3 bases: TGTGCCAGCAGCTCCCTTTCAGGGGGAGTAGGGGTTACGCAGTATTTT.

The chain recombines TRBV28 with TRBJ1-2; the match to TRBD1 covers 12 bases. Trimming took 1 base from V and 6 from J; bases not matched to a gene: 6. There are 16 residues in the CDR3. CDR1 MDHEN and CDR2 SYDVKM come from the germline V gene. The CDR3 DNA sequence: TGTGCCAGCAGTTTATACTTGGGACAGGGGGCCGATGGCTACACCTTC. It is translated as CASSLYLGQGADGYTF.

The rearrangement joins TRBV10-1 to TRBJ2-7; TRBD1 might be the D (6 bases). The CDR3 covers 14 residues. With 5 bases removed from V and 0 bases from J, the gap between germline ends came to 11 bases. Germline V lookup: CDR1 WNHNN, CDR2 SYGVQD (reference sequence). CDR3 residues: CASSPGHSSYEQYF. The DNA of the CDR3 is TGCGCCAGCAGTCCGGGACACAGCTCCTACGAGCAGTACTTC.

The genes are TRBV28 and TRBJ2-6; 8 bases are shared with TRBD1. Per the germline V gene, CDR1 is MDHEN and CDR2 is SYDVKM. The length of the CDR3 is 17 residues. J was trimmed by 2 bases and V by 6 bases; bases with no gene match: 9. The chain's CDR3 is CASRAWTGLTGANVLTF. In DNA form, the CDR3 reads TGTGCCAGCAGGGCGTGGACAGGGTTAACTGGGGCCAACGTCCTGACTTTC.

This clone came up a few times. V usage is TRBV10-2 and J usage is TRBJ2-2, with 10 bases aligning to TRBD2. Trimming at V came to 6 bases and at J to 6 bases, leaving 7 bases not matched to a gene. In germline, CDR1 is WSHSY, CDR2 SAAADI. The CDR3 is 15 amino acids. CDR3 in DNA: TGCGCCAGCAGACCGGGACTAGCGAGACCCGGGGAGCTGTTTTTT. It yields the protein CASRPGLARPGELFF.

This sequence joins TRBV9 and TRBJ2-3; 7 bases map to TRBD2. This CDR3 region has 14 residues. V was pared by 0 bases and J by 4 bases, with 2 bases of the junction left unmatched. The germline CDR1 and CDR2 sequences are SGDLS and YYNGEE. For the CDR3, the DNA is TGTGCCAGCAGCGTAGAGGGAGGGTCAGATACGCAGTATTTT. Translation gives CASSVEGGSDTQYF.

The chain recombines TRBV6-1 with TRBJ1-5; D perhaps matches TRBD1 (6 bases). V gave up 2 bases and J gave up 4 bases, with 15 bases separating them. Germline assignment: CDR1 MNHNS and CDR2 SASEGT. The length of the CDR3 is 16 residues. The CDR3 loop reads CASSERGGGVNQPQHF. The CDR3 bases are TGTGCCAGCAGTGAAAGGGGAGGGGGGGTGAATCAGCCCCAGCATTTT.

The J gene is TRBJ2-7, the V gene TRBV27, with D unclear. Trimming took 6 bases from V and 0 from J, leaving 9 bases between them. This CDR3 spans 13 amino acids. Germline V gene lookup returns CDR1 MNHEY and CDR2 SMNVEV (reference sequence). CDR3 residues: CASRLWSSYEQYF. The DNA for the CDR3 is TGTGCCAGCAGACTATGGAGCTCCTACGAGCAGTACTTC.

The DNA for the CDR3 is TGTGCCAGCAGCTTGCTAGCGGGTATCCAAGAGACCCAGTACTTC. It specifies CASSLLAGIQETQYF. The gene calls are TRBV5-6 and TRBJ2-5, with 8 bases identical to TRBD2. Germline V CDR1 and CDR2: SGHDT, YYEEEE. The ends lost 1 base at V and 1 base at J; junction bases unmatched: 3. The length of the CDR3 is 15 residues.

The rearrangement links TRBV15 to TRBJ2-6; possible D gene TRBD1, 6 bases. The germline V and J ends were trimmed by 0 bases and 3 bases, with 15 bases remaining between them. Germline V lookup: CDR1 LNHNV, CDR2 YYDKDF (reference sequence). The CDR3 is 18 residues long. This CDR3 is CATSRDAQGSGGANVLTF. In DNA form, the CDR3 reads TGTGCCACCAGCAGAGATGCACAGGGATCAGGTGGGGCCAACGTCCTGACTTTC.

The chain joins TRBV18 to TRBJ2-1, with D possibly TRBD1 on 5 matching bases. This CDR3 has 12 amino acids. Germline CDR1 KGHSH, CDR2 LQKENI. V shed 3 bases and J shed 6 bases, with 6 bases lying between them. CDR3 sequence (DNA): TGTGCCAGCTCACCGGGGCTCAATGAGCAGTTCTTC. It is translated as CASSPGLNEQFF.

This clone was counted a single time. V and J are TRBV5-1 and TRBJ1-2, with D possibly matching TRBD1 (6 bases). Between the trimmed V and J ends, which lost 4 bases and 2 bases, there was a span of 15 bases. The CDR3 length is 15 residues. Per the germline V gene, CDR1 is SGHRS and CDR2 is YFSETQ. The CDR3 coding sequence is TGCGCCAGCAGCCCATGGGGCAGGGGAAACTATGGCTACACCTTC. Translated, it gives CASSPWGRGNYGYTF.

The chain carries TRBV28 and TRBJ1-2, with unresolved D. The germline V and J ends were trimmed by 2 bases and 9 bases, with 10 bases remaining between them. CDR1 is MDHEN, CDR2 SYDVKM, per germline. The CDR3 runs to 12 residues. In DNA, the CDR3 is TGTGCCAGCAGTTTACGGTTAATAAGCTACACCTTC. Translated, it gives CASSLRLISYTF.

The V call is TRBV5-1, the J call TRBJ1-2; D is possibly TRBD1 (6 bases). The CDR3 spans 17 residues. The V gene lost 4 bases and the J gene lost 3 bases, with 22 bases spanning the gap. Germline V CDR1 and CDR2: SGHRS, YFSETQ. The CDR3 spells CASSHFAHPQGHYGYTF. The CDR3 DNA sequence: TGCGCCAGCAGCCACTTTGCCCACCCACAGGGCCACTATGGCTACACCTTC.

The rearrangement uses TRBV10-2 and TRBJ2-7, with TRBD2 identical over 9 bases. J was trimmed by 2 bases and V by 3 bases; bases with no gene match: 5. Germline V CDR1 and CDR2: WSHSY, SAAADI. This CDR3 has 15 amino acids. The CDR3 nucleotides are TGCGCCAGCAGTGAAGGGCTAGCGGGGCCCTACGAGCAGTACTTC. Translated: CASSEGLAGPYEQYF.

This clone has only one observation. The J gene is TRBJ1-1, the V gene TRBV7-2, with 7 bases fitting TRBD1. The CDR3 runs 16 residues. The ends lost 1 base at V and 0 bases at J; junction bases unmatched: 5. CDR1 is SGHTA, CDR2 FQGNSA, per germline. The CDR3 DNA reads TGTGCCAGCAGCTTAGTGCAGACAGGGATGAACACTGAAGCTTTCTTT. Amino acids: CASSLVQTGMNTEAFF.

The chain joins TRBV15 to TRBJ1-1; D possibly corresponds to TRBD1 (6 bases). The CDR3 loop spans 14 amino acids. Looked up from germline, CDR1 is LNHNV and CDR2 is YYDKDF (reference sequence). Trimming took 4 bases from V and 5 from J, leaving 14 bases between them. In nucleotides, the CDR3 is TGTGCCACCAGCACCCAACAGGGTCGAACTGAAGCTTTCTTT. This translates into CATSTQQGRTEAFF.

This chain connects TRBV7-3 to TRBJ2-3; 12 positions agree with TRBD2. V lost 4 bases, J lost 3 bases, and 8 bases stayed unmatched. Germline loops: CDR1 SGHTA, CDR2 FQGTGA. CDR3 length: 17 residues. CDR3 in DNA: TGTGCCAGCAGCTCCCAAGGACTAGCGGGGAGGACAGATACGCAGTATTTT. Protein sequence: CASSSQGLAGRTDTQYF.

The V and J genes are TRBV4-3 and TRBJ2-1; 12 nucleotides agree with TRBD2. V lost 0 bases to trimming and J lost 1 base; unmatched junction nucleotides: 4. This CDR3 comprises 18 residues. The germline V gene encodes CDR1 LGHNA and CDR2 YSLEER. CDR3 amino acids: CASSQETSGRRSYNEQFF. DNA for the CDR3: TGCGCCAGCAGCCAAGAGACTAGCGGGAGAAGATCCTACAATGAGCAGTTCTTC.

The chain has TRBV7-2 and TRBJ2-3; 12 bases map to TRBD2. Germline V CDR1 and CDR2: SGHTA, FQGNSA. V lost 4 bases and J lost 0; bases outside the gene matches: 8. CDR3 size: 18 residues. Here the CDR3 DNA reads TGTGCCAGCAGCTCTTGGACTAGCGGGGAAACTAGCACAGATACGCAGTATTTT. It is translated as CASSSWTSGETSTDTQYF. The variable domain in full, with the rest retrieved from reference TRBV7-2 and TRBJ2-3, is GAGVSQSPSNKVTEKGKDVELRCDPISGHTALYWYRQSLGQGLEFLIYFQGNSAPDKSGLPSDRFSAERTGGSVSTLTIQRTQQEDSAVYLCASSSWTSGETSTDTQYFGPGTRLTVL.